Listed here is a single TCR beta chain. The sample comes from a study of sequential checkpoint blockade in melanoma. Repertoires were generated with immunoSEQ multiplex PCR, while TCRdb's copy carries only in-frame clones and drops some. Of under 50,000 clones detected, about 88% appear once; the ten largest clones hold around 12%. As for treatment: randomized to nivolumab then ipilimumab (arm A) or the reverse (arm B). Sorted cells were live CD3+CD8+, lacking CD19 and CD56, from PBMCs. The CDR3 spans 15 residues. With 6 bases removed from V and 7 bases from J, the gap between germline ends came to 19 bases. The V gene's germline CDR1 is SNHLY and CDR2 FYNNEI.

This chain links TRBV2 with TRBJ1-5; no firm D call. The source was CD8+ T cells sorted from blood (inferred from file names), collected from a patient given nivolumab and ipilimumab in sequence. The receptor was derived from a human donor with melanoma. Here the CDR3 reads CASRETPSSRQPQHF. The CDR3 bases are TGTGCCAGCAGGGAGACGCCCTCATCGCGGCAGCCCCAGCATTTT.